This T cell receptor (beta chain) derives from a study of T cells after yellow fever vaccination. Across the study: For low cell numbers, libraries were made with SMART-Seq v4 Ultra Low Input.

In its sample, this clonotype was seen many times. TCR cDNA, made by 5'RACE template switching, carried an added universal primer site and UMIs. MiXCR was run by TCRdb on the 5' RACE reads, yielding one entry per CDR3 protein. The table records about 150,000 distinct CDR3 sequences, approximately 6.2% of them present only once. This receptor was taken from a man aged 18 to 30 who received the YFV17D yellow fever vaccine. The starting material was CD4+ T cells sorted from PBMCs, obtained on the day of the first yellow fever vaccination.

The DNA of the CDR3 is TGTGCCAGCAGTTCAAGGGGCACAGATACGCAGTATTTT. Translated: CASSSRGTDTQYF. The V gene is TRBV12-3 or TRBV12-4, the J gene TRBJ2-3, with no clear D. V shed 4 bases and J shed 1 base, with 6 bases lying between them. There are 13 residues in the CDR3.